These 27 T cell receptor beta chains were all obtained from the same sample, sequenced in a study of PD-1 blockade in classical Hodgkin lymphoma. The data were produced by immunoSEQ multiplex PCR, yet TCRdb's version contains in-frame clones alone and is incomplete. The sample yields tens of thousands of clones, around 91% seen once. Exposure to brentuximab vedotin varied, and each patient had relapsed following autologous stem cell transplantation. Sequencing was performed on peripheral blood mononuclear cells (PBMCs), taken at baseline. These TCRs come from a human donor with classical Hodgkin lymphoma.

V gene TRBV6-1 combines with J gene TRBJ2-7; 14 positions agree with TRBD2. J was trimmed by 3 bases and V by 6 bases; bases with no gene match: 4. CDR1 is MNHNS, CDR2 SASEGT, per germline. The CDR3 sequence is 15 residues long. DNA for the CDR3: TGTGCCAGCAGCTATGGACTAGCGGGGGGCTACGAGCAGTACTTC. Translating gives CASSYGLAGGYEQYF.

V is TRBV7-6 and J is TRBJ1-1, with D unclear. The CDR3 spans 14 residues. Germline CDR1 is SGHVS and CDR2 is FNYEAQ. V shed 1 base and J shed 6 bases, with 12 bases lying between them. In nucleotides, the CDR3 is TGTGCCAGCAGCTTAGGGGGAGGACGCGCTGAAGCTTTCTTT. The encoded protein is CASSLGGGRAEAFF.

This clone is classed as medium-sized. This chain links TRBV11-2 with TRBJ2-7; the D gene is possibly TRBD1 (6 bases). This CDR3 is built from 11 residues. Germline loops: CDR1 SGHAT, CDR2 FQNNGV. Trimming took off 6 bases at V and 10 bases at J, with 13 bases between the two ends. DNA of the CDR3: TGTGCCAGCAGGGACTTGGGACACCAGTACTTC. Translating it yields CASRDLGHQYF. The variable domain in full, with the rest retrieved from reference TRBV11-2 and TRBJ2-7, is EAGVAQSPRYKIIEKRQSVAFWCNPISGHATLYWYQQILGQGPKLLIQFQNNGVVDDSQLPKDRFSAERLKGVDSTLKIQPAKLEDSAVYLCASRDLGHQYFGPGTRLTVT.

The CDR3 loop reads CAWSRRNTEAFF. CDR3 sequence (DNA): TGTGCCTGGAGTCGCCGGAACACTGAAGCTTTCTTT. This chain links TRBV30 with TRBJ1-1; D is ambiguous. V was clipped by 2 bases and J by 1 base, with 5 bases between them. The length of the CDR3 is 12 residues. Germline CDR1 is GTSNPN and CDR2 is SVGIG (reference sequence).

V is TRBV5-1 and J is TRBJ2-1, with D unresolved. V lost 0 bases and J lost 0, with 7 bases in between. CDR1 is SGHRS, CDR2 YFSETQ, per germline. This CDR3 is 15 amino acids long. CDR3 residues: CASSLVQFSYNEQFF. CDR3 nucleotide sequence: TGCGCCAGCAGCTTGGTACAATTCTCCTACAATGAGCAGTTCTTC. The variable domain in full, with the rest retrieved from reference TRBV5-1 and TRBJ2-1, is KAGVTQTPRYLIKTRGQQVTLSCSPISGHRSVSWYQQTPGQGLQFLFEYFSETQRNKGNFPGRFSGRQFSNSRSEMNVSTLELGDSALYLCASSLVQFSYNEQFFGPGTRLTVL.

The rearrangement uses TRBV10-3 and TRBJ1-3, with D possibly TRBD1 on 6 matching bases. This CDR3 has 15 residues. V was cut by 0 bases and J by 2 bases, with 8 bases left in between. Germline CDR1 reads ENHRY; CDR2 reads SYGVKD. The CDR3 region is CAISESRGTGNTIYF. CDR3 coding DNA: TGTGCCATCAGTGAGTCGAGGGGGACTGGAAACACCATATATTTT.

The rearrangement joins TRBV4-1 to TRBJ2-3, with 7 bases that match TRBD1. This CDR3 is 16 amino acids long. Germline loops: CDR1 MGHRA, CDR2 YSYEKL. V trimming: 2 bases; J trimming: 3 bases; junction bases outside the gene matches: 8. The CDR3, as DNA: TGCGCCAGCAGCCAATTAGGGGGCCGCCAAACAGATACGCAGTATTTT. Its protein is CASSQLGGRQTDTQYF.

The V and J genes are TRBV4-1 and TRBJ1-2; 8 bases align to TRBD1. The junction had 11 bases not matched to a gene; V was cut back by 3 bases and J by 5 bases. This CDR3 has 16 residues. The V gene's germline CDR1 is MGHRA and CDR2 YSYEKL. CDR3 sequence reads: CASSQDDPGQDYGYTF. The CDR3 DNA sequence: TGCGCCAGCAGCCAGGACGATCCGGGACAGGATTATGGCTACACCTTC.

The genes are TRBV5-6 and TRBJ1-2, with D hard to call. Germline CDR1 is SGHDT and CDR2 is YYEEEE. Trimming took 3 bases from V and 7 from J, leaving 13 bases between them. The CDR3 runs to 13 residues. The CDR3 DNA reads as TGTGCCAGCAGCTACAATGGACGGGGTGGCTACACCTTC. Amino acids: CASSYNGRGGYTF.

V and J are TRBV29-1 and TRBJ2-5; D is unresolved. Trimming removed 6 bases from V and 1 base from J, with 12 bases in between. CDR1 is SQVTM and CDR2 is ANQGSEA in the germline V gene. The CDR3 has 13 amino acids. CDR3 loop: CSVRFGSQETQYF. CDR3 DNA sequence: TGCAGCGTCCGCTTCGGGTCCCAAGAGACCCAGTACTTC.

The rearrangement links TRBV5-1 to TRBJ1-1; weak D call: TRBD1 (6 bases). Trimming shortened V by 4 bases and J by 2 bases, and 12 bases separated the two germline ends. CDR1 SGHRS and CDR2 YFSETQ come from the germline V gene. The length of the CDR3 is 14 residues. The CDR3 nucleotides are TGCGCCAGCAGCCCGGACAGTCAAAACACTGAAGCTTTCTTT. Its translation: CASSPDSQNTEAFF.

V usage is TRBV4-1 and J usage is TRBJ2-5, with 7 bases that match TRBD2. The CDR3 contains 14 residues. The ends lost 4 bases at V and 4 bases at J; junction bases unmatched: 6. CDR1 and CDR2 from the germline V gene are MGHRA and YSYEKL. CDR3 in DNA: TGCGCCAGCAGCCGTGGGTGGGGGGGAGAGACCCAGTACTTC. Its protein is CASSRGWGGETQYF.

In DNA, the CDR3 is TGTGCCAGCAGCTTAGGGCAGGGGGCCTACGAGCAGTACTTC. Its translation: CASSLGQGAYEQYF. The V gene is TRBV7-6, the J gene TRBJ2-7; TRBD1 matches at 7 bases. V lost 1 base to trimming and J lost 2 bases; unmatched junction nucleotides: 2. The germline gives CDR1 SGHVS, CDR2 FNYEAQ. CDR3 length: 14 amino acids. The full variable domain, with the rest looked up from reference TRBV7-6 and TRBJ2-7, is GAGVSQSPRYKVTKRGQDVALRCDPISGHVSLYWYRQALGQGPEFLTYFNYEAQQDKSGLPNDRFSAERPEGSISTLTIQRTEQRDSAMYRCASSLGQGAYEQYFGPGTRLTVT.

The J gene is TRBJ1-2, the V gene TRBV7-9, with a weak D call TRBD1 (5 bases). V gave up 2 bases and J gave up 8 bases, with 12 bases separating them. This CDR3 comprises 13 residues. Germline assignment: CDR1 SEHNR and CDR2 FQNEAQ (reference sequence). The CDR3 DNA sequence: TGTGCCAGCAGCTTATTCCAGGGAGACGGCTACACCTTC. Amino acid sequence: CASSLFQGDGYTF.

The genes are TRBV6-5 and TRBJ2-7, with D possibly being TRBD2 (5 bases). The CDR3 totals 12 residues. Germline CDR1 MNHEY, CDR2 SVGAGI. Trimming removed 7 bases from V and 4 bases from J, with 11 bases in between. The CDR3 region is CASTPSGYEQYF. For the CDR3, the DNA is TGTGCCAGCACCCCCTCGGGATACGAGCAGTACTTC.

The V gene is TRBV4-1, the J gene TRBJ2-7, with D tentatively TRBD2 (5 bases). V was trimmed by 3 bases and J by 3 bases, leaving 15 bases between them. Germline V gives CDR1 MGHRA, CDR2 YSYEKL. The CDR3 is made up of 15 amino acids. CDR3 in DNA: TGCGCCAGCAGCCAGGCAACTGGACGGGGCTACGAGCAGTACTTC. Protein: CASSQATGRGYEQYF.

J is TRBJ1-1 and V is TRBV27; 10 bases align to TRBD1. Germline V gene lookup returns CDR1 MNHEY and CDR2 SMNVEV (reference sequence). The length of the CDR3 is 14 residues. J lost 11 bases, V lost 3 bases, and 9 bases had no gene match. CDR3 protein: CASSLTGGRPLAFF. The CDR3 DNA reads TGTGCCAGCAGTTTGACAGGGGGCAGGCCTTTGGCTTTCTTT.

The chain combines TRBV9 with TRBJ2-3, with TRBD2 as a possible D gene (5 bases). The V end lost 3 bases, the J end lost 9 bases, and 11 bases lay between the germline ends. The germline V gene encodes CDR1 SGDLS and CDR2 YYNGEE. There are 12 residues in the CDR3. The CDR3 DNA reads TGTGCCAGCAGCGCCCCGACGGGGACGCAGTATTTT. Translated: CASSAPTGTQYF.

The chain is built from TRBV13 and TRBJ2-1; 7 bases line up with TRBD1. The trim removed 3 bases at V and 2 bases at J, leaving 4 bases unmatched. From germline, CDR1 is PRHDT and CDR2 FYEKMQ (reference sequence). This CDR3 is 15 amino acids long. The CDR3 DNA follows: TGTGCCAGCAGCTTGGGGACAGCCACCTACAATGAGCAGTTCTTC. This sequence encodes CASSLGTATYNEQFF. Looking up the rest from reference TRBV13 and TRBJ2-1 gives the full variable domain: AAGVIQSPRHLIKEKRETATLKCYPIPRHDTVYWYQQGPGQDPQFLISFYEKMQSDKGSIPDRFSAQQFSDYHSELNMSSLELGDSALYFCASSLGTATYNEQFFGPGTRLTVL.

This clone counts as medium-sized. The chain is built from TRBV28 and TRBJ2-1; no clear D gene. Trimming left V 5 bases short and J 4 bases short, with 6 bases between. The CDR3 has 12 residues. Germline V gives CDR1 MDHEN, CDR2 SYDVKM. The CDR3 DNA reads as TGTGCCAGCAGTCCCATATACAATGAGCAGTTCTTC. Translation gives CASSPIYNEQFF.

This chain links TRBV4-1 with TRBJ2-1, with 9 bases that match TRBD1. Trimming cost V 4 bases and J 5 bases; bases outside gene matches: 9. Germline CDR1 reads MGHRA; CDR2 reads YSYEKL. The CDR3 spans 16 residues. The CDR3 spells CASSPRDRGLNNEQFF. In DNA form, the CDR3 reads TGCGCCAGCAGCCCGAGAGACAGGGGGTTAAACAATGAGCAGTTCTTC.

This chain uses TRBV6-1 with TRBJ2-1; no clear D. This CDR3 is 15 amino acids long. V was cut by 2 bases and J by 6 bases, with 14 bases left in between. Germline CDR1 reads MNHNS; CDR2 reads SASEGT. For the CDR3, the DNA is TGTGCCAGCAGTGAAATGGTGTTAGGAATCAATGAGCAGTTCTTC. Its translation is CASSEMVLGINEQFF.

This chain joins TRBV5-6 and TRBJ2-7, with no clear D. Germline CDR1 and CDR2: SGHDT and YYEEEE. This CDR3 has 14 amino acids. V was shortened by 0 bases and J by 1 base, with 8 bases between the two germline ends. CDR3 in amino acids: CASSLVGNSYEQYF. CDR3 in DNA: TGTGCCAGCAGCTTGGTGGGGAATTCCTACGAGCAGTACTTC.

In this sample, this clone turned up once. CDR3 loop: CASSLSQGPVYGYTF. DNA of the CDR3: TGTGCCAGCAGCTTATCTCAGGGACCAGTATATGGCTACACCTTC. V gene TRBV7-2 combines with J gene TRBJ1-2; D is perhaps TRBD1 (5 bases). CDR1 and CDR2 (germline): SGHTA, FQGNSA. V was cut by 2 bases and J by 5 bases, with 15 bases left in between. This CDR3 comprises 15 residues.

The CDR3 DNA reads TGTGCCAGCAGCCAAGAGGGATTATCTCCGGGAAATGAGCAGTTCTTC. Residues: CASSQEGLSPGNEQFF. This chain uses TRBV4-2 with TRBJ2-1; weak D call: TRBD2 (5 bases). In germline, CDR1 is LGHNA, CDR2 YNFKEQ. This CDR3 is 16 amino acids long. The V end was cut by 0 bases, the J end by 7 bases, with 16 bases between.

The chain links TRBV25-1 to TRBJ2-1; D not resolved. The CDR3 is 12 residues long. Trimming stripped 4 bases from V and 6 bases from J, with 7 bases between. The V gene's germline CDR1 is MGHDK and CDR2 SYGVNS. The CDR3 protein is CASSALFNEQFF. CDR3 DNA: TGTGCCAGCAGTGCTTTATTCAATGAGCAGTTCTTC.

The genes are TRBV29-1 and TRBJ2-5, with TRBD2 matching over 8 bases. Unmatched junction bases numbered 8, after V lost 6 bases and J lost 5 bases. The CDR3 spans 13 residues. Per germline, CDR1 SQVTM and CDR2 ANQGSEA. The CDR3 DNA reads as TGCAGCGTGGGCCACTTAGCGGGGGAGACCCAGTACTTC. This gives the protein CSVGHLAGETQYF.